This T cell receptor beta chain is from a study of T cells in Graves' hyperthyroidism and ophthalmopathy. Study-wide results and caveats: Ophthalmopathy was identified by the model a median around 5.9 months ahead of onset. Most clonotypes expanded in the thyroid (above 0.001) were also present in blood.

Amplification targeted TCR beta CDR3 regions from RNA transcripts. The HTBI primer set served for first-round RT-PCR of the TCR CDR3. In TCRdb, the multiplex PCR reads were re-called with MiXCR into one record per CDR3 protein. The sample carries 300,000 to 450,000 distinct CDR3 sequences, approximately 15% recorded once. Ten or more counts support this clonotype. Its specificity is unknown. This TCR came from a woman younger than 30 with Graves' hyperthyroidism that later progressed to Graves' ophthalmopathy. Sequencing was carried out using blood.

CDR3 in amino acids: CASSSRAGGPLGDEQFF. CDR3 nucleotides: TGCGCCAGCAGCTCGAGAGCGGGAGGGCCTCTTGGGGATGAGCAGTTCTTC. J is TRBJ2-1 and V is TRBV5-1; 10 positions match TRBD2. Losses at the gene ends were 3 bases for V and 8 bases for J; bases not matched to a gene: 14. The CDR3 is 17 residues long. Germline values: CDR1 SGHRS, CDR2 YFSETQ.